The present T cell receptor beta chain was sequenced within a study of T cells in Graves' hyperthyroidism and ophthalmopathy. Regarding the study as a whole: Blood also held most thyroid clonotypes expanded beyond 0.001.

Amplification targeted TCR beta CDR3 regions from RNA transcripts. With the HTBI primer set, the TCR CDR3 went through a first round of RT-PCR. In TCRdb, the multiplex PCR reads were re-called with MiXCR into one record per CDR3 protein. The sample holds 450,000 to 700,000 distinct CDR3 sequences, around 45% seen once. Germline CDR1 SGDLS, CDR2 YYNGEE. CDR3 length: 15 amino acids. After removal of 2 bases from V and 5 bases from J, the junction contained 3 bases not matched to a gene. About this clonotype itself: Its antigen is as yet unknown.

This receptor was taken from an adult woman with Graves' disease, either hyperthyroidism or ophthalmopathy (not recorded which). The V and J genes are TRBV9 and TRBJ2-2; 10 bases align to TRBD1. Input material: peripheral blood or thyroid tissue (not recorded which). The CDR3: CASSVLGQGTGELFF. For the CDR3, the DNA is TGTGCCAGCAGCGTTCTGGGACAGGGGACCGGGGAGCTGTTTTTT.